This T cell receptor beta chain derives from a study of T-cell reconstitution after alpha-beta-depleted transplantation in children. Findings and limits, study-wide: Alpha-beta T cells about two months after transplant reportedly derived from several hundred expanded graft clones. After transplant, high TCRbeta diversity at day 60 in some patients arose from surviving recipient T cells and thymic progenitors.

The CDR3 length is 14 residues. Trimming pared 3 bases from V and 6 bases from J, leaving 12 bases between. CDR1 and CDR2 (germline): SEHNR, FQNEAQ (reference sequence). This clonotype was found a few times. Its antigen remains unknown. TCRbeta library construction was performed incorporating unique molecular identifiers. MiXCR was run by TCRdb on the PCR reads, yielding one entry per CDR3 protein. The data show about 980,000 distinct CDR3 sequences, roughly 29% seen once. The source of this sequence is a boy under two years old who had a stem cell transplant for SCID, so the T cells may come from the graft donor. This sequence joins TRBV7-9 and TRBJ2-1; no clear D. Source: PBMCs, mostly from graft donor cells, taken 360 days after TCRalphabeta/CD19-depleted stem cell transplant. CDR3: CASSFIPSSNEQFF. The CDR3 DNA reads as TGTGCCAGCAGCTTCATCCCCTCTTCCAATGAGCAGTTCTTC.